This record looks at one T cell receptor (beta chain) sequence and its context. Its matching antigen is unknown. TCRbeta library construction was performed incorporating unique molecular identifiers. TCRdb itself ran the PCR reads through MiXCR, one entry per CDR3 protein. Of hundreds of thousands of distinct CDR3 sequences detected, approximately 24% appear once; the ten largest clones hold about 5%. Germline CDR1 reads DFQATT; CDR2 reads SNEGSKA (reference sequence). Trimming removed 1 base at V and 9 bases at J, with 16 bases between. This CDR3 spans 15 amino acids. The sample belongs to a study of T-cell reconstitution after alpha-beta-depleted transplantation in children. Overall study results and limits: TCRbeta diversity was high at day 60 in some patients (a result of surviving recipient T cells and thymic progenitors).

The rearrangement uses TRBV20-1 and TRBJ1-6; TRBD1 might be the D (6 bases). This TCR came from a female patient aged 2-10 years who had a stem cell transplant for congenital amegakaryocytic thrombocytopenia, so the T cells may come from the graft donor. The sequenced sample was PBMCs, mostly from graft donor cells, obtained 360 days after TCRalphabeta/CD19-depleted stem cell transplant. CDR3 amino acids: CSARAAGARTSPLHF. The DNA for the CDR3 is TGCAGTGCTAGAGCGGCGGGGGCAAGGACTTCACCCCTCCACTTT.